This T cell receptor beta chain originates from a study of CD8 T cells in ankylosing spondylitis. As the method for making TCR beta libraries, quantitative 5'-RACE with molecular barcodes was used. TCRdb fed the 5' RACE reads into MiXCR, producing one record per CDR3 protein. The sample records 250,000 or so distinct CDR3 sequences, more than 20% being singletons. This clonotype was observed at least ten times. The CDR3 is 16 residues long. Germline assignment: CDR1 SGHTA and CDR2 FQGNSA. After removal of 2 bases from V and 2 bases from J, the junction contained 7 bases not matched to a gene. The sequencing input was blood, either unsorted or a sorted T cell fraction (not recorded which). The chain has TRBV7-2 and TRBJ2-3; 7 bases align to TRBD2. The TCR originated in a male donor with ankylosing spondylitis or in good health (not recorded which). The CDR3 here is CASSLIAAGHTDTQYF. The CDR3 coding sequence is TGTGCCAGCAGCTTAATTGCAGCGGGGCACACAGATACGCAGTATTTT.